Included here is one T cell receptor (beta chain) sequence, with context. The antigen it binds to is not known. One base away there is no much larger clone; base qualities are not given. This sample is drawn from a study of blood T cell repertoires in COVID-19 (dated by TCRdb to 2018 to 2021). Background on the whole study: Collaborator samples came from the United States, Italy and Spain and covered acute and convalescent phases of COVID-19. The prospective study material was composed of cDNA or gDNA derived from T cells, B-cell-depleted T cells, or PBMCs. Deeply sampled blood TCRbeta repertoires from subjects exposed to, actively infected with, or recovered from COVID-19 were included in the dataset. A freely available public database, intended as a resource for researchers studying the immune response to SARS-CoV-2, is where the repertoires were released. The samples were drawn from two sources: the first 160 participants of the ongoing ImmuneRACE study, and 1,200 or so subjects contributed by 6 global collaborators. Sample metadata almost always included a de-identified subject ID, COVID-19 status, age in years and sex. HLA class I and class II types, where available, came from metadata supplied by the sample provider rather than from assay-based typing.

V gives up 6 bases and J gives up 2 bases, and the segment between their germline ends measures 25 bases. Taken from the germline V gene, the CDR1 and CDR2 loops are KGHSH and LQKENI. Spanning cysteine to phenylalanine, the CDR3 consists of 19 amino acids. Only the CDR3 DNA stays, 57 bases, in frame from base 1. General conclusions and limits of the study: The amount of clinical and demographic metadata varied by source and participant and was provided uncurated.

One collaborating source in Seattle enrolled patients during active infection and followed them longitudinally through the course of disease. The collaborating institutions used their own protocols to collect whole blood in K2EDTA tubes. For TCRbeta analysis, collaborators shipped samples in one of three forms: frozen whole blood, isolated PBMCs, or DNA extracted from either of those sample types. The immunoSEQ Assay, a bias-controlled multiplex PCR, was used to amplify TCRbeta CDR3 regions from genomic DNA. Regarding the original processing steps: The number of nucleated cells in each sample was estimated by amplification of reference gene primers within the assay. To quantify the absolute abundance of each unique TCRbeta CDR3 rearrangement, sequence reads were collapsed and filtered. Productive Simpson clonality was computed per sample as the square root of Simpson's diversity index over productive rearrangements. Here the immuneACCESS table is served through TCRdb, limited to in-frame sequences with V and J called. Missing clones are a known gap in these copies; in checked studies unresolved V genes cover under half, and the rest lacks a known reason. V and J calls and clone size are those listed in that table; D and trimming were worked out from the DNA. The table for this sample lists 350,000 to 450,000 clones; 65% to 90% of them were counted only once. The biggest ten clones account for around 7.4% of the sample.

The TCR was taken from an older woman with COVID-19, enrolled during active disease. This sequence uses TRBV18 and TRBJ2-2; a tentative D match to TRBD1 spans 6 bases. Material: peripheral blood. The bases are TGTGCCAGCTCTCGCAACTGGGACAATCGAGAACTAAACACCGGGGAGCTGTTTTTT. It codes for CASSRNWDNRELNTGELFF.